The next 20 T cell receptor beta chains were all read from a single sample in a study of blood T cell repertoires in COVID-19. TCRdb keeps only in-frame clones here, not all; method: immunoSEQ multiplex PCR. The profile shows around 310,000 clones, over 70% of them singletons. The sequenced material came from PBMCs or T cells enriched from blood (not recorded which). The receptor source for this set is a young man who had recovered from COVID-19.

This chain links TRBV7-9 with TRBJ2-7; TRBD1 matches at 9 bases. The CDR3 is 15 residues long. The V gene end was trimmed by 1 base and the J gene end by 5 bases; junction bases not matched to a gene: 6. Germline values: CDR1 SEHNR, CDR2 FQNEAQ (reference sequence). The CDR3 loop reads CASSLGGQGGHEQYF. The CDR3 coding sequence is TGTGCCAGCAGCTTAGGGGGACAGGGTGGACACGAGCAGTACTTC.

The J gene is TRBJ2-2, the V gene TRBV24-1, with D perhaps TRBD2 (5 bases). Trimming shortened V by 1 base and J by 2 bases, and 10 bases separated the two germline ends. The CDR3 covers 16 residues. Germline V gives CDR1 KGHDR, CDR2 SFDVKD. The CDR3 region has the DNA TGTGCCACCAGTGATTTCGGTCGGGGAAACACCGGGGAGCTGTTTTTT. The encoded protein is CATSDFGRGNTGELFF.

The chain combines TRBV28 with TRBJ2-4; weak D call: TRBD2 (6 bases). The germline CDR1 and CDR2 sequences are MDHEN and SYDVKM. V lost 3 bases and J 2 bases, leaving 14 bases between the germline ends. This CDR3 comprises 16 residues. CDR3 sequence (DNA): TGTGCCAGCAGTTTTGCGGGAAGGATTTCCAAAAACATTCAGTACTTC. Residues: CASSFAGRISKNIQYF.

A remark on this clone: Other DNA sequences within the sample encode an identical CDR3. V and J are TRBV5-1 and TRBJ1-1; 7 nucleotides align to TRBD1. The J segment lost 2 bases and the V segment lost 3 bases, leaving 4 bases of the junction unmatched. CDR3 length equals 14 residues. Germline CDR1 and CDR2: SGHRS and YFSETQ. The CDR3 here is CASSSQGVNTEAFF. CDR3 DNA sequence: TGCGCCAGCAGCTCCCAGGGGGTAAACACTGAAGCTTTCTTT.

The chain couples TRBV5-1 to TRBJ2-3, with TRBD2 identical over 7 bases. Germline V lookup: CDR1 SGHRS, CDR2 YFSETQ. This CDR3 has 13 residues. The V gene end was trimmed by 4 bases and the J gene end by 6 bases; junction bases not matched to a gene: 5. CDR3 coding DNA: TGCGCCAGCAGCCCGGGGGGATCGGATACGCAGTATTTT. Its translation is CASSPGGSDTQYF.

This clone was seen a single time. This chain uses TRBV9 with TRBJ1-2, with a tentative D call TRBD1 (6 bases). The CDR3 has 16 amino acids. The V gene's germline CDR1 is SGDLS and CDR2 YYNGEE. The V end was cut by 3 bases, the J end by 6 bases, with 21 bases between. CDR3 sequence: CASSATVRDTNHGYTF. For the CDR3, the DNA is TGTGCCAGCAGCGCAACAGTCCGGGACACCAACCATGGCTACACCTTC.

The CDR3 DNA reads as TGTGCCATCCCGGACAGCTATGACGGCTACACCTTC. Its translation: CAIPDSYDGYTF. This chain uses TRBV28 with TRBJ1-2; a weak D match, TRBD1 (6 bases). CDR1 and CDR2 (germline): MDHEN, SYDVKM. The V gene lost 10 bases and the J gene lost 8 bases, with 17 bases spanning the gap. The CDR3 consists of 12 residues.

This clone was seen only once. This sample also contains other DNA sequences that code for the same CDR3. J is TRBJ1-5 and V is TRBV30; TRBD1 is a possible D gene (6 bases). The CDR3 is 14 residues long. Germline V lookup: CDR1 GTSNPN, CDR2 SVGIG (reference sequence). The V end was cut by 0 bases, the J end by 7 bases, with 13 bases between. The CDR3 sequence is CAWSVGGLGQPQHF. DNA of the CDR3: TGTGCCTGGAGTGTAGGGGGTCTTGGCCAGCCCCAGCATTTT.

The V and J genes are TRBV7-8 and TRBJ2-2, with TRBD1 matching 9 bases. J gave up 5 bases and V 3 bases, and 10 bases lay outside the gene matches. The germline gives CDR1 SGHVS, CDR2 FQNEAQ. This CDR3 comprises 17 residues. The CDR3 coding sequence is TGTGCCAGCAGCTTCTCCACAGGGGGCCTTAGGACCGGGGAGCTGTTTTTT. Its protein is CASSFSTGGLRTGELFF.

Worth noting for this clone: Other DNA sequences within the sample encode an identical CDR3. The chain uses TRBV11-2 and TRBJ2-7; D may be TRBD1 (5 bases). This CDR3 has 12 amino acids. The germline gives CDR1 SGHAT, CDR2 FQNNGV. Trimming stripped 4 bases from V and 3 bases from J, with 7 bases between. CDR3 DNA sequence: TGTGCCAGCAGCTCTCAGGGCTACGAGCAGTACTTC. It yields the protein CASSSQGYEQYF.

This chain connects TRBV5-1 to TRBJ2-2, with 7 bases lining up with TRBD1. V was clipped by 0 bases and J by 1 base; unmatched bases: 6. Germline CDR1 and CDR2: SGHRS and YFSETQ. The CDR3 extends over 17 amino acids. The CDR3: CASSLASRGMNTGELFF. The DNA for the CDR3 is TGCGCCAGCAGCTTGGCCTCCAGGGGGATGAACACCGGGGAGCTGTTTTTT. Full variable domain (remainder filled in from reference TRBV5-1 and TRBJ2-2): KAGVTQTPRYLIKTRGQQVTLSCSPISGHRSVSWYQQTPGQGLQFLFEYFSETQRNKGNFPGRFSGRQFSNSRSEMNVSTLELGDSALYLCASSLASRGMNTGELFFGEGSRLTVL.

This sequence joins TRBV28 and TRBJ2-3, with 11 bases lining up with TRBD1. The germline CDR1 and CDR2 sequences are MDHEN and SYDVKM. CDR3 length equals 17 residues. The V gene end was trimmed by 5 bases and the J gene end by 4 bases; junction bases not matched to a gene: 11. This CDR3 reads CASSGGWTGGAADTQYF. CDR3 nucleotide sequence: TGTGCCAGCAGTGGGGGCTGGACAGGGGGCGCCGCAGATACGCAGTATTTT.

The chain employs TRBV4-1 and TRBJ2-3, with 10 nucleotides matching TRBD2. The J segment lost 2 bases and the V segment lost 4 bases, leaving 6 bases of the junction unmatched. Per the germline V gene, CDR1 is MGHRA and CDR2 is YSYEKL. The CDR3 sequence is 16 residues long. For the CDR3, the DNA is TGCGCCAGCAGCCGGACTAGCGGCACCCCCACAGATACGCAGTATTTT. Translation gives CASSRTSGTPTDTQYF.

This chain's CDR3 is CASSIGASFTDTQYF. DNA for the CDR3: TGTGCCAGTAGTATAGGGGCCAGCTTCACAGATACGCAGTATTTT. The chain is built from TRBV19 and TRBJ2-3; D is unresolved. The CDR3 has 15 residues. The germline CDR1 and CDR2 sequences are LNHDA and SQIVND (reference sequence). Deletions cut 1 base from V and 2 bases from J, with 10 bases between.

The V gene is TRBV6-1, the J gene TRBJ1-2; 7 bases agree with TRBD1. V trimming: 0 bases; J trimming: 7 bases; junction bases outside the gene matches: 5. This CDR3 spans 14 amino acids. CDR1 MNHNS and CDR2 SASEGT come from the germline V gene. The chain's CDR3 is CASSEAKTGSGYTF. The CDR3 region has the DNA TGTGCCAGCAGTGAAGCGAAGACAGGGTCTGGCTACACCTTC.

The J gene is TRBJ2-2, the V gene TRBV5-1; the D gene is possibly TRBD1 (5 bases). The CDR3 is made up of 14 amino acids. The V end was cut by 1 base, the J end by 8 bases, with 12 bases between. The germline CDR1 and CDR2 sequences are SGHRS and YFSETQ. The CDR3 DNA sequence: TGCGCCAGCAGCTTGACCCAGGGTACGGGGGAGCTGTTTTTT. This gives the protein CASSLTQGTGELFF.

V usage is TRBV6-2 or TRBV6-3 and J usage is TRBJ1-6, with a possible D match to TRBD1 (5 bases). Germline V gene lookup returns CDR1 MNHEY and CDR2 SVGEGT. The CDR3 is 15 residues long. The V end was cut by 2 bases, the J end by 7 bases, with 12 bases between. The CDR3 sequence: CASSYPGGGNSPLHF. As DNA, the CDR3 is TGTGCCAGCAGTTACCCGGGCGGGGGGAATTCACCCCTCCACTTT.

The rearrangement links TRBV7-2 to TRBJ2-5; no definite D call. Germline CDR1 reads SGHTA; CDR2 reads FQGNSA. This CDR3 region has 15 residues. Between the trimmed V and J ends, which lost 1 base and 5 bases, there was a span of 14 bases. The CDR3 spells CASSLVPTPLETQYF. CDR3 nucleotides: TGTGCCAGCAGCTTAGTCCCGACTCCCTTGGAGACCCAGTACTTC.

A note on this clone: Relative to the germline gene, one junction end is altered; a read error may explain this. J is TRBJ2-1 and V is TRBV7-2; TRBD2 aligns across 10 bases. CDR1 and CDR2 (germline): SGHTA, FQGNSA. This CDR3 is built from 15 residues. CDR3 nucleotide sequence: TGTGCCAGCACCTTAACTAGCGGGGTCGGGAATGAGCAGTTCTTC. Translation: CASTLTSGVGNEQFF.

The rearrangement links TRBV13 to TRBJ1-1; 12 bases agree with TRBD1. The V gene's germline CDR1 is PRHDT and CDR2 FYEKMQ (reference sequence). The CDR3 length is 15 residues. The V gene end was trimmed by 0 bases and the J gene end by 5 bases; junction bases not matched to a gene: 1. CDR3 sequence (DNA): TGTGCCAGCAGCTTAGGGGGACAGGGGGCAACTGAAGCTTTCTTT. Translation: CASSLGGQGATEAFF.